These T cell receptor beta chains were read from a single sample in a study of blood T cell repertoires in COVID-19. TCRdb's table, derived via immunoSEQ multiplex PCR, lists solely in-frame clones and lacks some. The sample consists of some 220,000 clones, around three quarters of them appearing once. Input material: peripheral blood. The receptor set was obtained from a woman in her 70s with acute or convalescent COVID-19. The CDR3 runs from the conserved cysteine through the conserved F or W. The D gene is left open where the match is weak. Some rows have no size entry. The others give once, few or many, or a class for an expanded clone.

once,TRBD2,TRBV7-8,TRBJ2-3,15,TGTGCCAGCAGACGACTAGCGGGGCGCACAGATACGCAGTATTTT,CASRRLAGRTDTQYF
few,TRBD1,TRBV5-1,TRBJ2-2,15,TGCGCCAGCAGCTTGGACAGGGGCCTCACCGGGGAGCTGTTTTTT,CASSLDRGLTGELFF
once,-,TRBV5-1,TRBJ2-7,12,TGCGCCAGCAGCTTGCCAGGGAACGAGCAGTACTTC,CASSLPGNEQYF
few,-,TRBV9,TRBJ1-2,16,TGTGCCAGCAGCGTAGATATAGTCGGGGGAGTCTATGGCTACACCTTC,CASSVDIVGGVYGYTF
-,TRBD1,TRBV6-1,TRBJ1-4,15,TGTGCCAGCAGTGATCGAGGACAGGGTAGAGAAAAACTGTTTTTT,CASSDRGQGREKLFF
-,-,TRBV5-6,TRBJ2-7,11,TGTGCCAGCAGCCGCCGGTACGAGCAGTACTTC,CASSRRYEQYF
-,-,TRBV5-1,TRBJ1-3,15,TGCGCCAGCAGCTATTCGGGGAGCTCTGGAAACACCATATATTTT,CASSYSGSSGNTIYF
-,TRBD2,TRBV3-1/TRBV3-2,TRBJ2-3,16,TGTGCCAGCAGCCCTTCTAGCGGGGGTTCCTCAGATACGCAGTATTTT,CASSPSSGGSSDTQYF
-,TRBD1,TRBV9,TRBJ1-5,16,TGTGCCAGCAGCGTAGGTGCAGGGGGGAGCAATCAGCCCCAGCATTTT,CASSVGAGGSNQPQHF
-,-,TRBV5-5,TRBJ2-4,14,TGTGCCAGCAGGCCCGACTGGGGCGAGGACATTCAGTACTTC,CASRPDWGEDIQYF
-,TRBD2,TRBV6-2/TRBV6-3,TRBJ2-2,17,TGTGCCAGCAGTTGGGAAGCGGGGTTACCGAACACCGGGGAGCTGTTTTTT,CASSWEAGLPNTGELFF